What follows are 16 T cell receptor beta chains derived from one specimen sequenced in a study of T cells in Graves' hyperthyroidism and ophthalmopathy. TCR beta CDR3 regions were amplified from RNA transcripts. The primer set for the first-round RT-PCR of the TCR CDR3 was HTBI. TCRdb independently ran MiXCR on the multiplex PCR reads; one entry per CDR3 protein. The data hold 500,000 to 650,000 distinct CDR3 sequences, with 14% observed a single time. Sequenced material: blood. The receptors originated from a woman between 45 and 60 years old with Graves' ophthalmopathy.

This clonotype was counted at least ten times. The chain employs TRBV20-1 and TRBJ2-5, with 10 bases matching TRBD2. With V trimmed by 6 bases and J by 5 bases, 12 bases remained unmatched. Germline V lookup: CDR1 DFQATT, CDR2 SNEGSKA (reference sequence). The CDR3 contains 15 residues. The CDR3 is CSALRTSGLGETQYF. CDR3 nucleotide sequence: TGCAGTGCCTTAAGGACTAGCGGATTAGGGGAGACCCAGTACTTC.

This clonotype was seen more than once but under ten times. This chain connects TRBV6-2 or TRBV6-3 to TRBJ1-1; D not certain. Germline CDR1 and CDR2: MNHEY and SVGEGT. Trimming cost V 1 base and J 6 bases, with 6 bases left between them. This CDR3 has 12 amino acids. CDR3 sequence: CASSYLWPEAFF. The CDR3 DNA sequence: TGTGCCAGCAGTTACTTGTGGCCTGAAGCTTTCTTT.

Many counts were recorded for this clonotype. The junction departs from germline at one end; a sequencing error may be responsible. The chain joins TRBV28 to TRBJ1-3; D possibly corresponds to TRBD1 (5 bases). The CDR3 consists of 14 residues. CDR1 and CDR2 from the germline V gene are MDHEN and SYDVKM. CDR3 region: CASSLGGTGNTIYF. CDR3 nucleotides: TGCGCCAGCAGCTTGGGGGGTACTGGAAACACCATATATTTT.

This clonotype appeared many times. This chain joins TRBV30 and TRBJ2-7, with D possibly TRBD1 on 5 matching bases. Germline-derived CDR1 and CDR2 are GTSNPN and SVGIG (reference sequence). V was shortened by 2 bases and J by 9 bases, with 20 bases between the two germline ends. This CDR3 has 14 residues. DNA for the CDR3: TGTGCCTGGAGTCCTCCAGCGAGCACTCAGGGGCAGTACTTC. This sequence encodes CAWSPPASTQGQYF.

The rearrangement links TRBV7-2 to TRBJ1-2; D may be TRBD1 (6 bases). This CDR3 spans 16 amino acids. CDR1 is SGHTA and CDR2 is FQGNSA in the germline V gene. The V gene lost 1 base and the J gene lost 4 bases, with 16 bases spanning the gap. The CDR3 DNA is TGTGCCAGCAGCTTAGTTAGGCGCAGGGGCGGCTATGGCTACACCTTC. This encodes CASSLVRRRGGYGYTF.

This clonotype was counted ten times or more. The chain has TRBV3-1 and TRBJ2-1; a weak D match, TRBD2 (5 bases). This CDR3 spans 16 amino acids. Trimming left V 2 bases short and J 7 bases short, with 18 bases between. Germline CDR1 is LGHDT and CDR2 is YNNKEL (reference sequence). The CDR3 loop is CASSQFQSGLSNEQFF. The CDR3 DNA follows: TGTGCCAGCAGCCAATTTCAAAGCGGATTATCAAATGAGCAGTTCTTC.

This clonotype was seen only a few times. This chain joins TRBV7-9 and TRBJ1-1; no definite D call. V dropped 5 bases and J dropped 2 bases, with 15 bases sitting between them. The CDR3 contains 15 residues. Germline values: CDR1 SEHNR, CDR2 FQNEAQ (reference sequence). The CDR3 region has the DNA TGTGCCAGCAGCGGAGGAGGTTTCTTTAACACTGAAGCTTTCTTT. This encodes CASSGGGFFNTEAFF.

The chain is built from TRBV19 and TRBJ2-5; 12 bases agree with TRBD2. The CDR3 consists of 15 residues. Germline V gives CDR1 LNHDA, CDR2 SQIVND (reference sequence). J lost 5 bases, V lost 8 bases, and 9 bases had no gene match. The CDR3 DNA reads TGTGCCAGTGGAGTTCTAGCGGGAGGGCTGGAGACCCAGTACTTC. It is translated as CASGVLAGGLETQYF.

This clonotype came up many times. The CDR3 loop reads CAWGEQFF. Here the CDR3 DNA reads TGTGCCTGGGGGGAGCAGTTCTTC. The chain couples TRBV30 to TRBJ2-1; D not resolved. The CDR3 is 8 amino acids. The V and J ends lost 5 bases and 10 bases respectively, with 3 bases between them. Germline CDR1 is GTSNPN and CDR2 is SVGIG (reference sequence).

With regard to this clonotype: A much more abundant neighbour one base away suggests this may be a read error. This chain's CDR3 is CASSLVAGTDTQHF. The CDR3 DNA reads TGTGCCAGCAGCTTAGTAGCGGGAACAGATACGCAGCATTTT. The V call is TRBV7-2, the J call TRBJ2-3; D remains unclear. The DNA end is more similar to TRBJ1-5, so the J call may be wrong. CDR3 length equals 14 residues. Germline V gene data show CDR1 as SGHTA and CDR2 as FQGNSA.

This clonotype was counted at least ten times. The chain couples TRBV28 to TRBJ1-5; D is unclear. CDR1 MDHEN and CDR2 SYDVKM come from the germline V gene. The CDR3 consists of 14 residues. V was trimmed by 2 bases and J by 3 bases, leaving 8 bases between them. CDR3 sequence reads: CASSLRQDNQPQHF. CDR3 nucleotide sequence: TGTGCCAGCAGTTTAAGGCAGGACAATCAGCCCCAGCATTTT.

This clonotype was seen only a few times. The chain links TRBV3-1 to TRBJ2-6; a weak D match, TRBD2 (5 bases). Trimming removed 0 bases at V and 4 bases at J, with 10 bases between. Germline values: CDR1 LGHDT, CDR2 YNNKEL (reference sequence). The CDR3 runs to 16 residues. The DNA for the CDR3 is TGTGCCAGCAGCCAAGATGGGGAGATAGGGGCCAACGTCCTGACTTTC. Translating gives CASSQDGEIGANVLTF.

This clonotype was detected many times. The V gene is TRBV3-1, the J gene TRBJ2-7; 8 bases line up with TRBD2. The CDR3 runs 16 residues. The J segment lost 7 bases and the V segment lost 4 bases, leaving 15 bases of the junction unmatched. Germline loops: CDR1 LGHDT, CDR2 YNNKEL (reference sequence). The CDR3 DNA sequence: TGTGCCAGCAGCCCACTATTTCGGACTAGCTCGGGTGAGCAGTACTTC. The encoded protein is CASSPLFRTSSGEQYF.

This clonotype was seen many times. The chain links TRBV13 to TRBJ1-1, with D uncertain. Germline V CDR1 and CDR2: PRHDT, FYEKMQ (reference sequence). This CDR3 is 13 amino acids long. With 3 bases removed from V and 6 bases from J, the gap between germline ends came to 11 bases. DNA of the CDR3: TGTGCCAGCAGCTTGATGGGCCAACCTGAAGCTTTCTTT. This encodes CASSLMGQPEAFF.

This clonotype was seen at least ten times. This chain joins TRBV7-3 and TRBJ2-2; 8 bases map to TRBD1. Trimming cost V 5 bases and J 4 bases; bases outside gene matches: 12. Germline V gene sequence: CDR1 SGHTA, CDR2 FQGTGA. CDR3 length: 17 amino acids. The CDR3 coding sequence is TGTGCCAGCAGCCCCAGCGAGACAGGGGCGTTCACCGGGGAGCTGTTTTTT. Translating it yields CASSPSETGAFTGELFF. Using reference TRBV7-3 and TRBJ2-2 for the parts outside the CDR3, the full variable domain is GAGVSQTPSNKVTEKGKYVELRCDPISGHTALYWYRQSLGQGPEFLIYFQGTGAADDSGLPNDRFFAVRPEGSVSTLKIQRTERGDSAVYLCASSPSETGAFTGELFFGEGSRLTVL.

The chain carries TRBV29-1 and TRBJ2-5, with 7 bases fitting TRBD1. V shed 6 bases and J 2 bases; nucleotides not matched to a gene: 9. Germline CDR1 is SQVTM and CDR2 is ANQGSEA. This CDR3 spans 14 amino acids. The CDR3 DNA follows: TGCAGCGTAGGACAAGGGGGCCTACAAGAGACCCAGTACTTC. This translates into CSVGQGGLQETQYF.